This TCR beta chain derives from a study of blood T cell repertoires in COVID-19. Study-level background: Nucleic acid was either cDNA or gDNA, and it came from T cells, B-cell-depleted T cells, or PBMCs.

The table came from immunoSEQ multiplex PCR; TCRdb's copy has only in-frame clones and leaves some out. This sample has 170,000 or so clones; approximately 90% occur once, and the top ten carry about 0.54%. The material sequenced was peripheral blood. The TCR originated in a man between 50 and 59 years old with acute or convalescent COVID-19.

The CDR3 is CASSRVQGAYGYTF. The CDR3 region has the DNA TGTGCCAGCAGCCGAGTACAGGGGGCCTATGGCTACACCTTC. V usage is TRBV7-8 and J usage is TRBJ1-2; TRBD1 matches 9 bases. Germline V gene data show CDR1 as SGHVS and CDR2 as FQNEAQ. This CDR3 has 14 residues. V lost 5 bases, J lost 4 bases, and 5 bases stayed unmatched.